The clone carrying this TCR beta chain was observed a few times. Produced via immunoSEQ multiplex PCR; TCRdb's table is partial and in-frame only. The top ten hold roughly 2.7% of the sample, which has about 24,000 clones, 70% to 90% seen once. The sample originates from a study of blood T cell repertoires in COVID-19. Study information: PBMCs, B-cell-depleted T cells, or T cells were the source of the cDNA or gDNA that made up the material.

The CDR3 extends over 15 amino acids. Germline V gene sequence: CDR1 SGDLS, CDR2 YYNGEE. Trimming shortened V by 1 base and J by 8 bases, and 17 bases separated the two germline ends. The chain links TRBV9 to TRBJ2-3, with unresolved D. Sequenced input: peripheral blood. The receptor was isolated from a woman between 70 and 85 years old with COVID-19, enrolled during active disease. This CDR3 is CASSVFGQSGSTQYF. The CDR3 region has the DNA TGTGCCAGCAGCGTATTCGGTCAAAGTGGTAGTACGCAGTATTTT.